This T cell receptor (beta chain) was identified during a study of vaccination and CD4 T cells after COVID-19. Treatment indicated: roughly ten-day PBMC culture with coronavirus spike peptide pools or control peptides (ViraFEST assay). Worth noting for this clonotype: Its antigen is currently unknown.

The Oncomine TCR Beta short-read assay generated sequence data from the DNA of cultured CD4+ T cells. TCRdb itself ran the PCR reads through MiXCR, one entry per CDR3 protein. The table has 10,000 to 15,000 distinct CDR3 sequences, roughly 50% seen once. This receptor was taken from a human donor who had recovered from COVID-19. The sequencing input was CD4+ T cells from blood, cultured in vitro.

The CDR3 protein is CASSFLGTQQFF. For the CDR3, the DNA is TGTGCCAGCAGTTTTCTCGGGACACAGCAGTTCTTC. This chain links TRBV27 with TRBJ2-1; maybe TRBD1 (6 bases). V was pared by 3 bases and J by 11 bases, with 11 bases between. The CDR3 is 12 amino acids. Germline values: CDR1 MNHEY, CDR2 SMNVEV (reference sequence).